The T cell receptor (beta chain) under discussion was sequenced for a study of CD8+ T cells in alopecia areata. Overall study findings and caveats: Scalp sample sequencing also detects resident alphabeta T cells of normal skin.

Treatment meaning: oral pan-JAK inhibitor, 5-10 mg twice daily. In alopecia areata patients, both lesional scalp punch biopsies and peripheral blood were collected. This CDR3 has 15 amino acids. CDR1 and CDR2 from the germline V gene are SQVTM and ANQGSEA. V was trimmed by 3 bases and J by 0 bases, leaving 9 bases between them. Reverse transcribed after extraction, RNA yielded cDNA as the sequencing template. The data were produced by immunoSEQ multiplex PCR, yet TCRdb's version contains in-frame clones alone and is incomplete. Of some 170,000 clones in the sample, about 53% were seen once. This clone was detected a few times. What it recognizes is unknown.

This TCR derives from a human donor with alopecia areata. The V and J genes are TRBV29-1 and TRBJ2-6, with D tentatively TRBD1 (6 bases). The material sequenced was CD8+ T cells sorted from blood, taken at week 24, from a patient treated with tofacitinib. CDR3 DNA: TGCAGCGTTGAGTTGGGACACTCTGGGGCCAACGTCCTGACTTTC. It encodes CSVELGHSGANVLTF. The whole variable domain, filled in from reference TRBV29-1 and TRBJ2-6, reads SAVISQKPSRDICQRGTSLTIQCQVDSQVTMMFWYRQQPGQSLTLIATANQGSEATYESGFVIDKFPISRPNLTFSTLTVSNMSPEDSSIYLCSVELGHSGANVLTFGAGSRLTVL.